This TCR beta chain stems from a study of T cell repertoires in cytomegalovirus infection. Overall study: Carrying CMV and the relevant HLA type showed in public TCR beta signatures.

The CDR3 totals 19 residues. The germline V gene encodes CDR1 SEHNR and CDR2 FQNEAQ (reference sequence). Unmatched junction bases numbered 15, after V lost 4 bases and J lost 2 bases. TCRdb used MiXCR to reprocess the reads, holding one entry per CDR3 protein. The data contain 900,000 to 950,000 distinct CDR3 sequences, under 40% of them singletons. In this sample, this clonotype turned up a few times. The target antigen is unknown. Study observations and caveats: Summed frequency of shared TCR beta families picked out CMV carriers who also had the relevant HLA. Ex vivo, HLA-C-restricted CMV-specific TCR beta clonotypes prevailed over the rest of the response.

The J gene is TRBJ2-2, the V gene TRBV7-9; 8 positions agree with TRBD2. The sample was cultured CD8+ T cells from PBMCs, taken from culture after CMV antigen stimulation. The TCR was taken from a human donor in good health (CMV status not recorded). Some clones in this sample may be carry-over from other donors' samples. The CDR3 protein is CASSYRPGRGTTNTGELFF. CDR3 sequence (DNA): TGTGCCAGCAGCTACCGGCCCGGGAGGGGAACTACTAACACCGGGGAGCTGTTTTTT.